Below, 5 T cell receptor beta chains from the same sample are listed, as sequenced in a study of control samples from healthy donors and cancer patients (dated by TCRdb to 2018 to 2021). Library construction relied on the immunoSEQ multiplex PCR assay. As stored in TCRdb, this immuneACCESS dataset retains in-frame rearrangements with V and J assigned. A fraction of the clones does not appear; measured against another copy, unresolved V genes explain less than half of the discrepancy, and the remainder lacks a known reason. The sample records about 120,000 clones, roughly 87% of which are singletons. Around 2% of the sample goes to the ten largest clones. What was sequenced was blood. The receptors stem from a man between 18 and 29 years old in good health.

The CDR3 DNA sequence: TGTGCCAGTAGGACCGGTAATGAGCAGTTCTTC. Protein sequence: CASRTGNEQFF. The rearrangement uses TRBV2 and TRBJ2-1; D gene ambiguous. Trimming shortened V by 9 bases and J by 7 bases, and 10 bases separated the two germline ends. This CDR3 has 11 residues. Germline V gene lookup returns CDR1 SNHLY and CDR2 FYNNEI. The variable domain in full, with the rest retrieved from reference TRBV2 and TRBJ2-1, is EPEVTQTPSHQVTQMGQEVILRCVPISNHLYFYWYRQILGQKVEFLVSFYNNEISEKSEIFDDQFSVERPDGSNFTLKIRSTKLEDSAMYFCASRTGNEQFFGPGTRLTVL.

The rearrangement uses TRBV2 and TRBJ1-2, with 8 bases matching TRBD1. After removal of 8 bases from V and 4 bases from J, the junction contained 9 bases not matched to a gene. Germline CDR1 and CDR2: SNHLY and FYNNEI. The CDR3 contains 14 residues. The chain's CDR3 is CASGDRTEAYGYTF. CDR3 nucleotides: TGTGCCAGCGGGGACAGGACTGAAGCCTATGGCTACACCTTC.

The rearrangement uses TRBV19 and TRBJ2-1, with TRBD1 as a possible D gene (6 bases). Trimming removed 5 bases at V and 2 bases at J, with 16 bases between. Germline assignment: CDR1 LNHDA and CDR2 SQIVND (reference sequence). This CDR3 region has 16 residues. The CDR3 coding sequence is TGTGCCAGTAGTCCCCTAGGGGGTTTCACCTACAATGAGCAGTTCTTC. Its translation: CASSPLGGFTYNEQFF.

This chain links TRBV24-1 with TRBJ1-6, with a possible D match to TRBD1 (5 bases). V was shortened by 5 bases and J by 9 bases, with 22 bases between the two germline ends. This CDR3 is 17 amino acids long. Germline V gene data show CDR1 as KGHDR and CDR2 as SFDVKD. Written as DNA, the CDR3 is TGTGCCACCAGTGGGGCATTAGAGGGTTGGGGCGGTTCACCCCTCCACTTT. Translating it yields CATSGALEGWGGSPLHF.

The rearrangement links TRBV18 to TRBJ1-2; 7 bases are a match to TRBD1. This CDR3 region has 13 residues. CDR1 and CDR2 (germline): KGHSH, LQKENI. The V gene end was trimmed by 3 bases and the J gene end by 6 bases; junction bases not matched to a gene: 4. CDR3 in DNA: TGTGCCAGCTCACCTTCAGGGGGGGATGGCTACACCTTC. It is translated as CASSPSGGDGYTF. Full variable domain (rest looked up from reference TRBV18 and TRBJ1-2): NAGVMQNPRHLVRRRGQEARLRCSPMKGHSHVYWYRQLPEEGLKFMVYLQKENIIDESGMPKERFSAEFPKEGPSILRIQQVVRGDSAAYFCASSPSGGDGYTFGSGTRLTVV.